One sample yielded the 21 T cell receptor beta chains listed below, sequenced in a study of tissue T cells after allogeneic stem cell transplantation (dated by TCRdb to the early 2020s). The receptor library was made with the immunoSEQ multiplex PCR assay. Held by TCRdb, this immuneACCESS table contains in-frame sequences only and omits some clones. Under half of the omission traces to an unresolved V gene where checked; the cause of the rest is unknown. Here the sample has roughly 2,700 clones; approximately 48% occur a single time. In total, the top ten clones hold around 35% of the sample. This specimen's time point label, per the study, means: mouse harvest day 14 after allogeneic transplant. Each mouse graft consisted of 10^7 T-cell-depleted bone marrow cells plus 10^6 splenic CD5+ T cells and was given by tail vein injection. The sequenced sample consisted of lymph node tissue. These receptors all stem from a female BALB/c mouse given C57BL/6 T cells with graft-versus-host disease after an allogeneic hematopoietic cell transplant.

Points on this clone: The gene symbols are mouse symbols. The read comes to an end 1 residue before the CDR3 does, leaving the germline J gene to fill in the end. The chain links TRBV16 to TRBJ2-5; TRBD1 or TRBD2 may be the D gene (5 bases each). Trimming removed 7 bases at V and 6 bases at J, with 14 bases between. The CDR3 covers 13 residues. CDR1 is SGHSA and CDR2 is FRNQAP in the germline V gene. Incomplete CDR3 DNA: TGTGCAAGCACCACCCGGGGGAGGGACACCCAGTAC. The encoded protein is CASTTRGRDTQY. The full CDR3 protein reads CASTTRGRDTQYF.

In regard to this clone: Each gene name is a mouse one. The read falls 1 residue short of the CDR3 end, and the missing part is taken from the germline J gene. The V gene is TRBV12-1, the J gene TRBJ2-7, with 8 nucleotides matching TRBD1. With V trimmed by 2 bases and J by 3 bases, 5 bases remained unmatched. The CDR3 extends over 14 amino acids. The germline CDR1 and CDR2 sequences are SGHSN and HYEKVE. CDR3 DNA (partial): TGTGCCAGCTCTCCCAGGGGGCAAGGCTATGAACAGTAC. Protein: CASSPRGQGYEQY. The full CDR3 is CASSPRGQGYEQYF. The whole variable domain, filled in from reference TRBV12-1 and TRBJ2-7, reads DSGVVQSPRHIIKEKGGRSVLTCIPISGHSNVVWYQQTLGKELKFLIQHYEKVERDKGFLPSRFSVQQFDDYHSEMNMSALELEDSAMYFCASSPRGQGYEQYFGPGTRLTVL.

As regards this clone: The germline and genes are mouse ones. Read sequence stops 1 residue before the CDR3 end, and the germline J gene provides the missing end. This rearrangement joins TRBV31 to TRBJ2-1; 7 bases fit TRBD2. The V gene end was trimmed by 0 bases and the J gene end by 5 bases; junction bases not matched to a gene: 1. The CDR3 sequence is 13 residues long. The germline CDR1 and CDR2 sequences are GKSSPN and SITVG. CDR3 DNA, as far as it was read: TGTGCCTGGAGTCTGTGGGGGGATGCTGAGCAGTTC. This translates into CAWSLWGDAEQF. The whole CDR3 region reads CAWSLWGDAEQFF.

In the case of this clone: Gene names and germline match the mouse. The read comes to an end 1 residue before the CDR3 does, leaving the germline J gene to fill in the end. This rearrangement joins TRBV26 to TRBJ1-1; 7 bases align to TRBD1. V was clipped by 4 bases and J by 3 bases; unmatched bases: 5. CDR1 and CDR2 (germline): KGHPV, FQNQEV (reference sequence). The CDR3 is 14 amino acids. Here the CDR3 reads CASSPYRGDTEVFF. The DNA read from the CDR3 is TGTGCCAGCAGTCCCTACAGGGGAGACACAGAAGTCTTC. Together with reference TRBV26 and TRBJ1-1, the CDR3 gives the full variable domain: NSKVIQTPRYLVKGQGQKAKMRCIPEKGHPVVFWYQQNKNNEFKFLINFQNQEVLQQIDMTEKRFSAECPSNSPCSLEIQSSEAGDSALYLCASSPYRGDTEVFFGKGTRLTVV.

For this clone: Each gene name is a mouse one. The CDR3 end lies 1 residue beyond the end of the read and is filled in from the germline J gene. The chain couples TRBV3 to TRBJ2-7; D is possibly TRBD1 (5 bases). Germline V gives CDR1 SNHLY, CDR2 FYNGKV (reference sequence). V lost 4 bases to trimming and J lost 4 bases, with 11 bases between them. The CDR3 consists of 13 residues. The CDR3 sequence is CASSSGQTYEQYF. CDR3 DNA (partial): TGTGCCAGCAGCTCAGGACAAACTTATGAACAGTAC. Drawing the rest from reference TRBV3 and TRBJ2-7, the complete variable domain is GPKVLQIPSHQIIDMGQMVTLNCDPVSNHLYFYWYKQILGQQMEFLVNFYNGKVMEKSKLFKDQFSVERPDGSYFTLKIQPTALEDSAVYFCASSSGQTYEQYFGPGTRLTVL.

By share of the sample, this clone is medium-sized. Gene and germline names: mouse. The CDR3 bases that were read are TGTGCCAGCAGTGATAGACAGGGGTATAATTCGCCCCTCTAC. Protein sequence: CASSDRQGYNSPLY. The entire CDR3 reads CASSDRQGYNSPLYF. The chain uses TRBV13-3 and TRBJ1-6; 8 bases line up with TRBD1. The CDR3 end falls 1 residue outside the read, so it is completed with the germline J gene. TRBJ1-6 is known as an ORF, though its function is uncertain. Germline values: CDR1 NNHDY, CDR2 SYVADS. The V gene end was trimmed by 1 base and the J gene end by 4 bases; junction bases not matched to a gene: 1. The CDR3 loop spans 15 amino acids.

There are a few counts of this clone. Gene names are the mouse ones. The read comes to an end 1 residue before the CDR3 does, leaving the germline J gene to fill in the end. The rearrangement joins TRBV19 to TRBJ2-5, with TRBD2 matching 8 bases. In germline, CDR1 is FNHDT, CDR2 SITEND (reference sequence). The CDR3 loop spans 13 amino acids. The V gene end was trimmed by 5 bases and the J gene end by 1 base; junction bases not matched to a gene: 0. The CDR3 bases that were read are TGTGCCAGCAGACTGGGGGACCAAGACACCCAGTAC. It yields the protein CASRLGDQDTQY. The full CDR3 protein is CASRLGDQDTQYF.

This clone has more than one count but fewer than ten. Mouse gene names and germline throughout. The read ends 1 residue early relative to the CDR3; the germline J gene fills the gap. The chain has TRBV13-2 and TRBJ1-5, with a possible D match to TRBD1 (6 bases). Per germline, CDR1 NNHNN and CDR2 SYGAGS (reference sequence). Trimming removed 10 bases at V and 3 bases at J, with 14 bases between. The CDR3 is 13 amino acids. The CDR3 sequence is CAGPGQTNQAPLF. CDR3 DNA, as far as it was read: TGTGCCGGGCCGGGACAAACCAACCAGGCTCCGCTT.

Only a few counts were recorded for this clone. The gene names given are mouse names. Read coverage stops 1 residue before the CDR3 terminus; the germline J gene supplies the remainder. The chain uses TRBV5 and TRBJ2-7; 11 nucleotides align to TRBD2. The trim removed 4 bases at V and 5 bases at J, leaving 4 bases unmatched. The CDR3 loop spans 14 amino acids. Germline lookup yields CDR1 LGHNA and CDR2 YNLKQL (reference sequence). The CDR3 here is CASSREDWGDEQYF. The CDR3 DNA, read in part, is TGTGCCAGCAGCCGAGAGGACTGGGGGGATGAACAGTAC.

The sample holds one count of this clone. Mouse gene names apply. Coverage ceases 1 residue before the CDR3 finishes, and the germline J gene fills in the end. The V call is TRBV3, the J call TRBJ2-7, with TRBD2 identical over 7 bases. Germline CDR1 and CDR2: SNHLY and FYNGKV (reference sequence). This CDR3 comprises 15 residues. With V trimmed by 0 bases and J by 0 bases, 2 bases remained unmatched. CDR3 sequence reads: CASSLAGGSSYEQYF. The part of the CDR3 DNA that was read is TGTGCCAGCAGCTTAGCTGGGGGGAGCTCCTATGAACAGTAC.

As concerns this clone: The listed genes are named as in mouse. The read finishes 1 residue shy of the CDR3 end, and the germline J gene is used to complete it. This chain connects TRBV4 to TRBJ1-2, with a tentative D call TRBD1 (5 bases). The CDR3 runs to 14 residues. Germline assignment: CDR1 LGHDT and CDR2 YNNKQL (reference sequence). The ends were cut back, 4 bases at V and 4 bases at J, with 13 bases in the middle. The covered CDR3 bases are TGTGCCAGCAGCTGGTTAAGGGGAGGCTCCGACTACACC. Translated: CASSWLRGGSDYT. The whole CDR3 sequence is CASSWLRGGSDYTF.

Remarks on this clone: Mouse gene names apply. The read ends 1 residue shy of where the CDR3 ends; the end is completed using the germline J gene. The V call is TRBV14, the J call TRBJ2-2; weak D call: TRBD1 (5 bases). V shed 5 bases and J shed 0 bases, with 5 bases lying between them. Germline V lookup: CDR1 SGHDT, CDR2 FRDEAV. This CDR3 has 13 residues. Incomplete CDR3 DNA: TGTGCCAGCAGACAGGCAAACACCGGGCAGCTCTAC. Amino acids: CASRQANTGQLY. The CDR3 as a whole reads CASRQANTGQLYF.

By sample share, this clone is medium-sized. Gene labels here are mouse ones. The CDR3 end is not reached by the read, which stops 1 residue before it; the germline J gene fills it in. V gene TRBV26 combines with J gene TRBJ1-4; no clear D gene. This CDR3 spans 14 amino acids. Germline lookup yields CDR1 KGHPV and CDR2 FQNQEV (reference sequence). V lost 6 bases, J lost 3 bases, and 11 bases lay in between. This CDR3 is CASRDGRANERLFF. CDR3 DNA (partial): TGTGCCAGCAGAGATGGGAGGGCCAACGAAAGATTATTT.

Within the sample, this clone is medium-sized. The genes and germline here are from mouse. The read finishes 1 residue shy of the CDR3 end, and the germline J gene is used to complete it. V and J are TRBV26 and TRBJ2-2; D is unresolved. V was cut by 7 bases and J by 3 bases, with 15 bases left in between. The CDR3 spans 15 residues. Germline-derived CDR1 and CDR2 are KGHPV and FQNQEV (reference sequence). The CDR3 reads CASTPRGGDTGQLYF. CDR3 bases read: TGTGCCAGCACCCCCCGGGGAGGAGACACCGGGCAGCTCTAC.

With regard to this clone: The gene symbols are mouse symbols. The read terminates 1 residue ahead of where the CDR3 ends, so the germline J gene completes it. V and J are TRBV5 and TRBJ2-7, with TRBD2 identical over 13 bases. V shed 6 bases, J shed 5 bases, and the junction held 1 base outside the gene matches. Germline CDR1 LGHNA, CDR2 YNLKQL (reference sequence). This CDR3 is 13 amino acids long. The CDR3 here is CASRDWGGHEQYF. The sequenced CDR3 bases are TGTGCCAGCAGGGACTGGGGGGGCCATGAACAGTAC.

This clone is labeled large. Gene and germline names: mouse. CDR3 bases read: TGTGCCTGGAGTCTTACTGGGGACTATGAACAGTAC. Protein product: CAWSLTGDYEQY. The entire CDR3 reads CAWSLTGDYEQYF. V is TRBV31 and J is TRBJ2-7; TRBD2 agrees at 7 bases. The sequenced fragment ends 1 residue before the CDR3 boundary, so the rest is inferred from the germline J gene. The germline V gene has CDR1 GKSSPN and CDR2 SITVG. Trimming cost V 0 bases and J 3 bases; bases outside gene matches: 2. The CDR3 is 13 amino acids.

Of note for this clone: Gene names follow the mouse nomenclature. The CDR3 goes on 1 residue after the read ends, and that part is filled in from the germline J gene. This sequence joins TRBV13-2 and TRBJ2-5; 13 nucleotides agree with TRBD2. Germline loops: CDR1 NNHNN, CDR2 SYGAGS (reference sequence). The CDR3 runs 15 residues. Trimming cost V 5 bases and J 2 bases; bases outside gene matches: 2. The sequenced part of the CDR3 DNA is TGTGCCAGCGGGGGGACTGGGGGGGTCCAAGACACCCAGTAC. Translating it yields CASGGTGGVQDTQY. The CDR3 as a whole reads CASGGTGGVQDTQYF.

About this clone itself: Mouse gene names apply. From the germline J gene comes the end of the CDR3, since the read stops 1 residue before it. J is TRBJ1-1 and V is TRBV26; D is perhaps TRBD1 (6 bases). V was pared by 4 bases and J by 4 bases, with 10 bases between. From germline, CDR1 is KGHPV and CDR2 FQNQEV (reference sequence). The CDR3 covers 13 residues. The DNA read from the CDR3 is TGTGCCAGCAGTCCCAGGGGAGGCACAGAAGTCTTC. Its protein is CASSPRGGTEVF. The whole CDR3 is CASSPRGGTEVFF.

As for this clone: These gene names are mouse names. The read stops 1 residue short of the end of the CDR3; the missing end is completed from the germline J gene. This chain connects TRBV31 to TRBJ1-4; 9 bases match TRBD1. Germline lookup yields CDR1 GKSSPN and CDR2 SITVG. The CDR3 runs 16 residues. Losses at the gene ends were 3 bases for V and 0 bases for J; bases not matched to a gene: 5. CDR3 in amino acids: CAWSRDRAISNERLFF. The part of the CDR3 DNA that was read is TGTGCCTGGAGCCGGGACAGGGCCATTTCCAACGAAAGATTATTT.

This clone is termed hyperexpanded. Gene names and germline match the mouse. The sequenced part of the CDR3 DNA is TGTGCCAGCAGTCTGTCACGGGGGGGCGTAGAACAGTAC. It is translated as CASSLSRGGVEQY. The full-length CDR3 reads as CASSLSRGGVEQYF. The V and J genes are TRBV26 and TRBJ2-7; TRBD2 aligns across 8 bases. The sequence runs out 1 residue before the end of the CDR3; the remainder is reconstructed from the germline J gene. From germline, CDR1 is KGHPV and CDR2 FQNQEV (reference sequence). This CDR3 has 14 amino acids. The V segment lost 0 bases and the J segment 7 bases; nucleotides outside the gene matches: 5.

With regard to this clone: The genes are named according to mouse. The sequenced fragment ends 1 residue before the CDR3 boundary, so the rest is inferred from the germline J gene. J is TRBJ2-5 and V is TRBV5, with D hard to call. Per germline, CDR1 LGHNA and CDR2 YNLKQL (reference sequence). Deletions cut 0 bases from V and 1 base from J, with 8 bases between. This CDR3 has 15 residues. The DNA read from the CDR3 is TGTGCCAGCAGCCAAGATTCCGGGTACCAAGACACCCAGTAC. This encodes CASSQDSGYQDTQY. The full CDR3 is CASSQDSGYQDTQYF.